This T cell receptor beta chain is from a study of regulatory T cells in long-lasting Graves disease. TCR beta libraries were built with iRepertoire HTBI primers and Arm-PCR of CDR3 regions. Authors' data handling: Identification of gene segments yielded around 63 TRBV and more than eleven TRBJ across samples. TCRdb passed the multiplex PCR reads through MiXCR, listing each CDR3 protein once. These V and J calls derive from TCRdb rather than the authors' analysis. Of around 320,000 distinct CDR3 sequences listed, 16% were seen once; the top ten hold 25% to 30%. Germline V gene sequence: CDR1 MNHEY, CDR2 SVGEGT. The length of the CDR3 is 19 residues. V was trimmed by 4 bases and J by 0 bases, leaving 24 bases between them. Time point specified: newly diagnosed GD, antithyroid drugs for less than 3 months. RNA extracted from PBMCs served as the sequencing template. These same data were also listed under a study on T cells in Graves' hyperthyroidism and ophthalmopathy.

The gene calls are TRBV6-2 or TRBV6-3 and TRBJ1-1; D might be TRBD1 (5 bases). Sequencing was performed on peripheral blood mononuclear cells (PBMCs), taken at new diagnosis, from a patient treated with antithyroid drugs. The TCR was taken from a man aged 35-49 years with Graves disease. The CDR3 loop reads CASSLSPGRQIIMNTEAFF. In nucleotides, the CDR3 is TGTGCCAGCAGTTTATCGCCGGGACGGCAGATAATTATGAACACTGAAGCTTTCTTT.